The 7 T cell receptor beta chains given below trace back to one sample, sequenced in a study of T-cell reconstitution after alpha-beta-depleted transplantation in children. Construction of the TCRbeta library involved unique molecular identifiers. TCRdb processed the PCR reads anew with MiXCR; each CDR3 protein has one entry. The repertoire holds 150,000 to 200,000 distinct CDR3 sequences, with around 6.8% as singletons. The sequencing here drew on PBMCs from the stem cell graft donor, taken from the stem cell graft. These TCRs come from a human donor who donated a stem cell graft to a child with Wiskott-Aldrich syndrome.

This clonotype occurred many times. V and J are TRBV14 and TRBJ2-3; D gene uncertain. The CDR3 length is 14 residues. Germline-derived CDR1 and CDR2 are SGHDN and FVKESK. V lost 4 bases, J lost 2 bases, and 10 bases lay in between. CDR3 region: CASSPVRNTDTQYF. CDR3 bases: TGTGCCAGCAGCCCCGTTAGAAACACAGATACGCAGTATTTT.

A note on this clonotype: One base away lies a much larger clone, so this may be a sequencing read error. Given the absence of the conserved phenylalanine or tryptophan at the CDR3 end, a read error is likely. The chain combines TRBV11-2 with TRBJ2-1, with a weak D call TRBD1 (5 bases). Germline assignment: CDR1 SGHAT and CDR2 FQNNGV. The CDR3 contains 12 residues. V shed 5 bases and J shed 13 bases, with 15 bases lying between them. In nucleotides, the CDR3 is TGTGCCAGCAGCCGAAAGACAGAAATCCAGTTCCTC. Translated: CASSRKTEIQFL.

This clonotype has a count of ten or more. The chain couples TRBV29-1 to TRBJ2-1; 9 nucleotides agree with TRBD2. This CDR3 comprises 14 residues. Germline V gene sequence: CDR1 SQVTM, CDR2 ANQGSEA. Germline trimming cut 2 bases from V and 4 bases from J; bases unmatched to any gene: 3. CDR3 DNA sequence: TGCAGCGTTGAATCTAGCGGGGATTACAATGAGCAGTTCTTC. Its translation: CSVESSGDYNEQFF.

The gene calls are TRBV28 and TRBJ2-5, with D hard to call. V lost 0 bases, J lost 5 bases, and 10 bases lay in between. The CDR3 is 14 residues long. Germline V gene lookup returns CDR1 MDHEN and CDR2 SYDVKM. The CDR3 loop reads CASSLWEGGETQYF. As DNA, the CDR3 is TGTGCCAGCAGTTTATGGGAAGGTGGGGAGACCCAGTACTTC.

This sequence joins TRBV18 and TRBJ2-2; D unclear. The CDR3 contains 15 residues. Trimming took 2 bases from V and 4 from J, leaving 11 bases between them. Germline V gene lookup returns CDR1 KGHSH and CDR2 LQKENI. The CDR3 is CASSPKPRSTGELFF. CDR3 bases: TGTGCCAGCTCACCAAAGCCGCGGAGCACCGGGGAGCTGTTTTTT.

This clonotype was counted ten times or more. The genes are TRBV12-3 or TRBV12-4 and TRBJ2-5; 7 bases align to TRBD2. The V and J ends lost 0 bases and 3 bases, in that order; junction bases with no gene match: 4. This CDR3 region has 15 residues. CDR3 sequence reads: CASSLAGGPEETQYF. The DNA for the CDR3 is TGTGCCAGCAGTTTAGCGGGAGGGCCTGAAGAGACCCAGTACTTC.

This clonotype was seen at least ten times. The chain couples TRBV7-9 to TRBJ2-1; D remains unclear. This CDR3 is 12 amino acids long. Trimming pared 1 base from V and 8 bases from J, leaving 6 bases between. Germline V gene sequence: CDR1 SEHNR, CDR2 FQNEAQ (reference sequence). The CDR3 loop is CASSLGGDEQFF. In nucleotides, the CDR3 is TGTGCCAGCAGCTTAGGTGGGGATGAGCAGTTCTTC.